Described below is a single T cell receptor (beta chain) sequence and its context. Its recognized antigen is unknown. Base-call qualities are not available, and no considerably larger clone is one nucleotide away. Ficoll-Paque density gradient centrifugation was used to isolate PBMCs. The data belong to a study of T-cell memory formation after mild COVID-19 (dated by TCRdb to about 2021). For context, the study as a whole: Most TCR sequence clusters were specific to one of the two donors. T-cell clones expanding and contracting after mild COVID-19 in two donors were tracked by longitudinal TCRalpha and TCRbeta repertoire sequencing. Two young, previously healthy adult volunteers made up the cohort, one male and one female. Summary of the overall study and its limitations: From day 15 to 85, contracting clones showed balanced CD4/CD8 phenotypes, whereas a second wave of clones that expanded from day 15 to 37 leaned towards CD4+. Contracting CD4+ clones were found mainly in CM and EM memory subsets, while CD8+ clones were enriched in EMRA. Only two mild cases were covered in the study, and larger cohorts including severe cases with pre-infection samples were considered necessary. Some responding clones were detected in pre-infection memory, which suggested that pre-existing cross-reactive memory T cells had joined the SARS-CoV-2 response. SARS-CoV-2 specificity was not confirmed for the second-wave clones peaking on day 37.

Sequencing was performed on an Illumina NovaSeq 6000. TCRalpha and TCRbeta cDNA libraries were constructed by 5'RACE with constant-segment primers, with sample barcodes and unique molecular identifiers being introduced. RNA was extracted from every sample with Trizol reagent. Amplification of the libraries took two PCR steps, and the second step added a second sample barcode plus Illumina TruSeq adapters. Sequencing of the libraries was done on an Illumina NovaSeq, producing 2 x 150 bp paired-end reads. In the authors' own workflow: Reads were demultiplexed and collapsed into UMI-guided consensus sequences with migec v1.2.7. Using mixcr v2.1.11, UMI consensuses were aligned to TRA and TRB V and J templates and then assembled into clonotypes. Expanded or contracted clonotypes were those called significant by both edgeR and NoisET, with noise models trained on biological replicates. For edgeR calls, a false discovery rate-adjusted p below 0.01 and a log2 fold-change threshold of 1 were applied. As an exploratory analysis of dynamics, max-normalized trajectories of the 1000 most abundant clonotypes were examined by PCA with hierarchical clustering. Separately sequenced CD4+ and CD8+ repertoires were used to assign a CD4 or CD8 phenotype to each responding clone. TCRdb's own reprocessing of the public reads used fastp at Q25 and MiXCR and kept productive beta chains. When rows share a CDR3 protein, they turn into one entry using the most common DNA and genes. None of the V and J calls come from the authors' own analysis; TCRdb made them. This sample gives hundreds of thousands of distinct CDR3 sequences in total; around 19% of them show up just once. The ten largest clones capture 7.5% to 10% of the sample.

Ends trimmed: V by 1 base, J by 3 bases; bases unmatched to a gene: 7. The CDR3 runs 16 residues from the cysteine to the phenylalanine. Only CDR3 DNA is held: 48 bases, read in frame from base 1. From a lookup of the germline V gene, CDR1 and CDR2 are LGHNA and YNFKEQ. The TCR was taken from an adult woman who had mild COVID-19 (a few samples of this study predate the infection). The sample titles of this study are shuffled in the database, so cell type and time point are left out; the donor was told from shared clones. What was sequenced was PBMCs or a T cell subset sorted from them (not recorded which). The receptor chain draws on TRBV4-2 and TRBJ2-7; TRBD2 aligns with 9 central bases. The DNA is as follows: TGTGCCAGCAGCCAAGGGGGCGGGACTAGCTTCTACGAGCAGTACTTC. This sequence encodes CASSQGGGTSFYEQYF.